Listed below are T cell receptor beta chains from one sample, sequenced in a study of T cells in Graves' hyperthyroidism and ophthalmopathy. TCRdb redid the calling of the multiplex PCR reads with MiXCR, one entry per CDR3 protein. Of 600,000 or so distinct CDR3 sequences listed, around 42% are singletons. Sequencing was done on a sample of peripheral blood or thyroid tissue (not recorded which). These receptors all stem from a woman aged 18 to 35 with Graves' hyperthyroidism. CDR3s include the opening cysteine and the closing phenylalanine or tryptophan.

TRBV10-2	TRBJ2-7	CAARTGSREQYF
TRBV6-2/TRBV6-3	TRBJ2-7	CASTYGQSTYYEQYF
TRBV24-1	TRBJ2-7	CASSRPGLAGAGEQYF
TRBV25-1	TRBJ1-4	CASSARFTGTDEKLFF
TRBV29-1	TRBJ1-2	CSLGTGTTF
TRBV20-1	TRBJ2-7	CSARVISGPEQYF
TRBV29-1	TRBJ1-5	CSVDETGDGQPQHF
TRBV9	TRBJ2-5	CASSYSTSGPETQYF
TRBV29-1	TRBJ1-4	CSVEVAAGGHEKLFF
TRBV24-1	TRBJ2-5	CATPFGKGQETQYF
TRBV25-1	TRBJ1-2	CASSARDGTGTHYGYTF
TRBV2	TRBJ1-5	CASRSGDQPQHF
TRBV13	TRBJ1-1	CASSLGMGNTEAFF
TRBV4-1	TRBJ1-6	CASSQGEWAYNSPLHF
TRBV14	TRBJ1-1	CASSQDRNTEAFF
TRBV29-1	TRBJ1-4	CSSTGQGDEKLFF
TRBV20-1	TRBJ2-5	CSANGLAGGPRETQYF
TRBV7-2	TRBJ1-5	CASSLEVAQPQHF
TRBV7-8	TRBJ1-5	CASSSGDQTQHF
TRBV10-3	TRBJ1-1	CAISVDPGAKTEAFF
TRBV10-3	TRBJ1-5	CAISVDQPQHF
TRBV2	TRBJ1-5	CASSSGTTPGQPQHF
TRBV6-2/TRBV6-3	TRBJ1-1	CASSYGSNAEAFF
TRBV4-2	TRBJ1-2	CASSQGRRGLDGYTF
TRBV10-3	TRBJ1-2	CAISRQGGYGYTF
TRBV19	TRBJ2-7	CASTVRASGPPYEQYF
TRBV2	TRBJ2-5	CARAGTSEKTSTRETQYF
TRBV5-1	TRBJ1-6	CASSDLSSYNSPLHF
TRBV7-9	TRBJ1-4	CASSRAGTGNEKLFF
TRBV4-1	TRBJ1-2	CASSASLTHNYGYTF